This T cell receptor beta chain was captured by sequencing in a study of beta chain features in type 1 diabetes. Whole-study results and caveats: Any HLA effect on TCRB rearrangement was left unresolved by small sub-analyses.

Sequencing targeted expressed TCRB transcripts, as all isolated RNA had been reverse transcribed. Libraries were prepared by immunoSEQ multiplex PCR; TCRdb keeps only in-frame clonotypes and omits some of them. The table records just over 450,000 clones, approximately 30% of them present only once. This clone has only a few counts. Its matching antigen is unknown. This sample includes further DNA sequences coding for the same CDR3. This CDR3 region has 12 residues. Germline V lookup: CDR1 SGHRS, CDR2 YFSETQ. The ends were cut back, 4 bases at V and 4 bases at J, with 9 bases in the middle. Input material: naive CD4+ T cells from blood. The chain combines TRBV5-1 with TRBJ2-7; weak D call: TRBD1 (5 bases). This TCR was recovered from a man aged 18 to 35 in good health. The chain's CDR3 is CASSPQGYEQYF. CDR3 DNA: TGCGCCAGCAGCCCCCAGGGTTACGAGCAGTACTTC.